Shown below are 3 T cell receptor beta chains from a single sample sequenced in a study of CD8 T cells in ankylosing spondylitis. Study-level points and caveats: Seemingly characteristic of ankylosing spondylitis blood was a TCR beta motif consisting of about 8 highly homologous variants.

No antigen is known for these receptors. Each CDR3 protein is one row after TCRdb ran MiXCR on the 5' RACE reads. This table has about 330,000 distinct CDR3 sequences, approximately 8% appearing once. The sequencing sample was made of blood, either unsorted or a sorted T cell fraction (not recorded which). The origin of the receptors is a male donor with ankylosing spondylitis.

This chain uses TRBV24-1 with TRBJ1-2, with no clear D. V was pared by 1 base and J by 2 bases, with 7 bases between. Germline loops: CDR1 KGHDR, CDR2 SFDVKD. The length of the CDR3 is 14 residues. This chain's CDR3 is CATSDFAKNYGYTF. The CDR3 DNA sequence: TGTGCCACCAGTGATTTCGCGAAGAACTATGGCTACACCTTC.

The chain combines TRBV15 with TRBJ2-3; no reliable D call. CDR1 is LNHNV and CDR2 is YYDKDF in the germline V gene (reference sequence). V was shortened by 0 bases and J by 0 bases, with 19 bases between the two germline ends. The CDR3 has 19 residues. CDR3 protein: CATSRDLRLDRFSTDTQYF. CDR3 bases: TGTGCCACCAGCAGAGATTTGCGGCTAGATCGCTTTAGCACAGATACGCAGTATTTT.

The chain uses TRBV3-1 and TRBJ2-5; 12 bases are a match to TRBD2. J lost 4 bases, V lost 0 bases, and 9 bases had no gene match. The germline gives CDR1 LGHDT, CDR2 YNNKEL (reference sequence). This CDR3 comprises 18 residues. This CDR3 reads CASSQESLPGLAGETQYF. The DNA for the CDR3 is TGTGCCAGCAGCCAAGAATCCCTCCCGGGACTAGCGGGAGAGACCCAGTACTTC.